A single sample is the source of the 14 T cell receptor beta chains below, sequenced in a study of cytomegalovirus exposure and HLA in healthy donors. This PCR relied on a set of 60 Vbeta primers and 13 Jbeta primers. The method was immunoSEQ multiplex PCR; TCRdb's version includes in-frame clones alone and lacks a portion of them. Of over 95,000 clones listed, 76% are singletons. Sequenced input: PBMCs. Receptors were obtained from a woman aged 40-49 years in good health and CMV-seropositive.

The V and J genes are TRBV19 and TRBJ2-6, with D maybe TRBD1 (5 bases). The V end was cut by 5 bases, the J end by 3 bases, with 8 bases between. The germline V gene has CDR1 LNHDA and CDR2 SQIVND (reference sequence). The CDR3 is 14 residues long. CDR3 DNA: TGTGCCAGTAGTCAGGGTGGTGGGGCCAACGTCCTGACTTTC. Translated, it gives CASSQGGGANVLTF.

V and J are TRBV30 and TRBJ2-2; TRBD1 matches 8 bases. The CDR3 loop spans 14 amino acids. Germline V gene lookup returns CDR1 GTSNPN and CDR2 SVGIG (reference sequence). V shed 4 bases and J 4 bases; nucleotides not matched to a gene: 5. CDR3 loop: CAWKSGQVTGELFF. CDR3 sequence (DNA): TGTGCCTGGAAGTCGGGACAGGTCACCGGGGAGCTGTTTTTT.

CDR3 in amino acids: CASTLGGKYGYTF. The CDR3 bases are TGTGCCAGCACCCTCGGGGGTAAATATGGCTACACCTTC. The chain links TRBV5-6 to TRBJ1-2; possible D gene TRBD1, 5 bases. Germline V lookup: CDR1 SGHDT, CDR2 YYEEEE. Trimming took 6 bases from V and 5 from J, leaving 14 bases between them. The CDR3 runs 13 residues.

The rearrangement uses TRBV19 and TRBJ2-7; a weak D match, TRBD2 (6 bases). CDR1 and CDR2 from the germline V gene are LNHDA and SQIVND (reference sequence). This CDR3 spans 16 amino acids. The V end lost 6 bases, the J end lost 1 base, and 19 bases lay between the germline ends. CDR3: CASRGVRTGGSYEQYF. CDR3 nucleotide sequence: TGTGCCAGTAGGGGGGTTAGGACCGGAGGGTCCTACGAGCAGTACTTC.

The chain couples TRBV6-5 to TRBJ2-7; D might be TRBD1 (5 bases). The germline gives CDR1 MNHEY, CDR2 SVGAGI. The CDR3 runs to 13 residues. V was cut by 6 bases and J by 6 bases, with 15 bases left in between. CDR3 nucleotide sequence: TGTGCCAGCAGAGACCAATTAAGGGGCGAGCAGTACTTC. Translated: CASRDQLRGEQYF.

The J gene is TRBJ2-2, the V gene TRBV18; 7 bases align to TRBD2. Germline CDR1 is KGHSH and CDR2 is LQKENI. The CDR3 has 18 amino acids. V dropped 0 bases and J dropped 0; count of bases not matched to a gene: 7. The CDR3 reads CASSPPGSRGSNTGELFF. The CDR3 DNA reads as TGTGCCAGCTCACCACCGGGGTCGCGGGGGTCGAACACCGGGGAGCTGTTTTTT.

This clone was seen a handful of times. This chain connects TRBV19 to TRBJ2-1, with 8 bases lining up with TRBD2. With V trimmed by 3 bases and J by 4 bases, 8 bases remained unmatched. Germline lookup yields CDR1 LNHDA and CDR2 SQIVND (reference sequence). The CDR3 is made up of 16 amino acids. This chain's CDR3 is CASSMVSAGGYNEQFF. CDR3 DNA sequence: TGTGCCAGTAGTATGGTTTCGGCGGGGGGATACAATGAGCAGTTCTTC.

The rearrangement uses TRBV2 and TRBJ1-4; D is unresolved. CDR3 length: 10 residues. Trimming took 6 bases from V and 8 from J, leaving 4 bases between them. Germline V lookup: CDR1 SNHLY, CDR2 FYNNEI. The CDR3 DNA reads as TGTGCCAGCAGCTTGGAAAAACTGTTTTTT. Protein product: CASSLEKLFF.

V and J are TRBV25-1 and TRBJ1-2; TRBD1 aligns across 7 bases. Germline CDR1 reads MGHDK; CDR2 reads SYGVNS. This CDR3 spans 16 amino acids. V was pared by 3 bases and J by 3 bases, with 10 bases of the junction left unmatched. The CDR3 DNA reads as TGTGCCAGCAGTGATCCTCACGCAGGGGGGCACTATGGCTACACCTTC. Translated: CASSDPHAGGHYGYTF.

The genes are TRBV30 and TRBJ1-1; 7 bases line up with TRBD1. Per germline, CDR1 GTSNPN and CDR2 SVGIG (reference sequence). The CDR3 spans 13 residues. Germline trimming cut 2 bases from V and 11 bases from J; bases unmatched to any gene: 11. The CDR3 DNA sequence: TGTGCCTGGAGTCCCGGGACAGCTGGTCGGGCTTTCTTT. Translating gives CAWSPGTAGRAFF.

This chain joins TRBV25-1 and TRBJ1-2; D not certain. V dropped 5 bases and J dropped 6 bases, with 28 bases sitting between them. This CDR3 is built from 18 residues. Germline V gene lookup returns CDR1 MGHDK and CDR2 SYGVNS. The CDR3 spells CASSTVAGRETARHGYTF. CDR3 DNA: TGTGCCAGCAGTACCGTGGCAGGTCGAGAGACGGCCCGTCATGGCTACACCTTC.

This chain joins TRBV6-5 and TRBJ2-7; 7 bases map to TRBD2. Trimming removed 0 bases from V and 0 bases from J; junction bases left unmatched: 5. The CDR3 sequence is 16 residues long. Germline lookup yields CDR1 MNHEY and CDR2 SVGAGI. For the CDR3, the DNA is TGTGCCAGCAGTTACTCTGTCGGGGGGACCTCCTACGAGCAGTACTTC. This translates into CASSYSVGGTSYEQYF.

This rearrangement joins TRBV6-5 to TRBJ2-2; D is uncertain. The ends were cut back, 6 bases at V and 2 bases at J, with 13 bases in the middle. CDR3 length: 15 residues. CDR1 and CDR2 from the germline V gene are MNHEY and SVGAGI. CDR3 DNA sequence: TGTGCCAGCAGGCCGACGTCGACAAACACCGGGGAGCTGTTTTTT. As protein: CASRPTSTNTGELFF.

This chain uses TRBV28 with TRBJ1-5; no firm D call. The CDR3 sequence is 15 residues long. The V and J ends lost 2 bases and 5 bases respectively, with 13 bases between them. Germline V gene data show CDR1 as MDHEN and CDR2 as SYDVKM. The CDR3 region is CASSLGSRRDQPQHF. CDR3 coding DNA: TGTGCCAGCAGTTTAGGGTCGAGGCGGGATCAGCCCCAGCATTTT.